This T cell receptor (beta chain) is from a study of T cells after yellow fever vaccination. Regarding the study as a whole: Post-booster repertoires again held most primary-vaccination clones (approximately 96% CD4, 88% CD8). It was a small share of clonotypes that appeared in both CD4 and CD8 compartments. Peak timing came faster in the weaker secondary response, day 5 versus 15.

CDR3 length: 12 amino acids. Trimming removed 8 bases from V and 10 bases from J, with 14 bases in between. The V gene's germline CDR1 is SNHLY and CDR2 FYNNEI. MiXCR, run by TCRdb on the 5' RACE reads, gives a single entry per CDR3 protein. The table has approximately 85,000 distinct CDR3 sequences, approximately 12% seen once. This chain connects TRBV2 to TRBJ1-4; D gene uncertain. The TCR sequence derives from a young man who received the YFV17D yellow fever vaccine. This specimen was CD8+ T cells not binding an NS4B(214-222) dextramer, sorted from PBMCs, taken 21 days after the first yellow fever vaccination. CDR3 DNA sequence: TGTGCCAGCGTAGAGTGGAGCGGAAAACTGTTTTTT. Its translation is CASVEWSGKLFF.